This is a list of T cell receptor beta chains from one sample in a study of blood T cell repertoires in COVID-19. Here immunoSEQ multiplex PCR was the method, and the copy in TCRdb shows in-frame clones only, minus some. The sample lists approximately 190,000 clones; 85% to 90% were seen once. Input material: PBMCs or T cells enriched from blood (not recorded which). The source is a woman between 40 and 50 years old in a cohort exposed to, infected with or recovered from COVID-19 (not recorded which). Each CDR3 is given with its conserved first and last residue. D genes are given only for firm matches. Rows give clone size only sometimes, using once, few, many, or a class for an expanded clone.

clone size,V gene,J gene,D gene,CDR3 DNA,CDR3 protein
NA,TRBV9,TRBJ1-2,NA,TGTGCCAGCAGCCCCGACAATTATGGCTACACCTTC,CASSPDNYGYTF
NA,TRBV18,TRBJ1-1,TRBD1,TGTGCCAGCTCACAGGGACAGGGGGTGACTGAAGCTTTCTTT,CASSQGQGVTEAFF
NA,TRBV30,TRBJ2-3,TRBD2,TGTGCCTGGAGGCACTTTAGCGGGAGGAGCACAGATACGCAGTATTTT,CAWRHFSGRSTDTQYF
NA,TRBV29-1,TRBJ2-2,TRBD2,TGCAGCGTTGAAGATCCAGCGGGAGGGCGGACCGGGGAGCTGTTTTTT,CSVEDPAGGRTGELFF
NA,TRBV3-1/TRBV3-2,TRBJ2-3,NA,TGTGCCAGCAGCCAAGGGGCGAGCACGGATACGCAGTATTTT,CASSQGASTDTQYF
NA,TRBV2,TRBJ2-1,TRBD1,TGTGCCAGCGTCGGGCGGACAGGGTCCTCTTACAATGAGCAGTTCTTC,CASVGRTGSSYNEQFF
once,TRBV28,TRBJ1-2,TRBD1,TGTGCCAGCACCTTCTTAAGCGTCGGACAGGGGTCTGGCTACACCTTC,CASTFLSVGQGSGYTF
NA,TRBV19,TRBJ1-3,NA,TGTGCCAGTAGTATATCGGGGACTACTGGAAACACCATATATTTT,CASSISGTTGNTIYF
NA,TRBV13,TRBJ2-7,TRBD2,TGTGCCAGCAGCTTACAACTAGCGGGGGGCTACGAGCAGTACTTC,CASSLQLAGGYEQYF
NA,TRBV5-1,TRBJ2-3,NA,TGCGCCAGCAGCTTGGGGCTAGCTGTGGATACGCAGTATTTT,CASSLGLAVDTQYF
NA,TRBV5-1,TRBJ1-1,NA,TGCGCCAGCAGCTTGGCCGCAGGGAGGATTACTGAAGCTTTCTTT,CASSLAAGRITEAFF
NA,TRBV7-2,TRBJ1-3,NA,TGTGCCAGCAGCTCAGGGACACATGGAAACACCATATATTTT,CASSSGTHGNTIYF
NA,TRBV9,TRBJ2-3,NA,TGTGCCAGCAGCGTAGAGGGGCCCACAGATACGCAGTATTTT,CASSVEGPTDTQYF
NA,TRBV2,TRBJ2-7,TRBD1,TGTGCCAGCAGTCAGGGACAGGGGAGGGTCTACGAGCAGTACTTC,CASSQGQGRVYEQYF
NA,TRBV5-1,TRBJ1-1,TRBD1,TGCGCCAGCAGCTTACAGGGGGGGAACACTGAAGCTTTCTTT,CASSLQGGNTEAFF
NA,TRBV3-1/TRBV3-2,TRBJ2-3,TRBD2,TGTGCCAGCAGCTACGGACTAGCGGGGGGGGTGGCAGATACGCAGTATTTT,CASSYGLAGGVADTQYF
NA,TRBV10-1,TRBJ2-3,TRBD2,TGCGCCAGCAGTGACGGAGCGGGAGAGGCAGATACGCAGTATTTT,CASSDGAGEADTQYF
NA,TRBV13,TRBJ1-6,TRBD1,TGTGCCAGCAGCTCCCCGGGACAGGGGGCTTCACCCCTCCACTTT,CASSSPGQGASPLHF
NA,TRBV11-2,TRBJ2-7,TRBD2,TGTGCCAGCAGCTTAGGTCTAGCGGGAGAATTTATCGAGCAGTACTTC,CASSLGLAGEFIEQYF
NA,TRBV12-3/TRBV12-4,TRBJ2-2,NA,TGTGCCAGCAGTTTAGTCGCAGCCGGGGAGCTGTTTTTT,CASSLVAAGELFF
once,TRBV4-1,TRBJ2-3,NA,TGCGCCAGCAGCCCTTTTCCGCAGGGCCTTTTTAGCACAGATACGCAGTATTTT,CASSPFPQGLFSTDTQYF
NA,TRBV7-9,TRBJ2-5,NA,TGTGCCAGCAGCCCGGACTCGTACCAAGAGACCCAGTACTTC,CASSPDSYQETQYF
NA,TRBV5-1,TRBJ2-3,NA,TGCGCCAGCAGCTTTCAAGCGGCGAAAAACACAGATACGCAGTATTTT,CASSFQAAKNTDTQYF